This record looks at one TCR beta chain sequence and its context. The data were obtained in a study of control samples from healthy donors and cancer patients. CDR1 and CDR2 (germline): LNHDA, SQIVND (reference sequence). This CDR3 is 15 amino acids long. V lost 1 base to trimming and J lost 2 bases, with 10 bases between them. Some clones are missing from TCRdb's copy, which holds only in-frame ones; the method was immunoSEQ multiplex PCR. The profile shows 89,000 or so clones, roughly 86% of them singletons. The genes are TRBV19 and TRBJ2-3; maybe TRBD2 (6 bases). This clonotype was obtained from a man aged 45-65 years in good health. Sequencing was done on a sample of blood. In nucleotides, the CDR3 is TGTGCCAGTAGTATAGGTAGCGGATTCACAGATACGCAGTATTTT. The encoded protein is CASSIGSGFTDTQYF.